This T cell receptor (beta chain) derives from a study of vaccination and CD4 T cells after COVID-19. About this clonotype: The antigen is not known.

The treatment is: approximately 9-day PBMC culture with coronavirus spike peptide pools or control peptides (ViraFEST assay). Oncomine TCR Beta short-read sequencing was applied to DNA from cultured CD4+ T cells. MiXCR was run by TCRdb on the PCR reads, yielding one entry per CDR3 protein. The sample has around 14,000 distinct CDR3 sequences; roughly 73% are singletons. Germline-derived CDR1 and CDR2 are KGHDR and SFDVKD. This CDR3 spans 13 amino acids. Trimming pared 4 bases from V and 7 bases from J, leaving 10 bases between. This rearrangement joins TRBV24-1 to TRBJ1-5; D possibly corresponds to TRBD1 (5 bases). The material sequenced was CD4+ T cells from blood, cultured in vitro. The source is a human donor who had recovered from COVID-19. CDR3 coding DNA: TGTGCCACCAGTGAGCCAGGGAGACAGCCCCAGCATTTT. Encoded protein: CATSEPGRQPQHF.